Each of the 9 T cell receptor beta chains below was sequenced from the same sample in a study of cytomegalovirus exposure and HLA in healthy donors. Both 60 Vbeta primers and 13 Jbeta primers went into the PCR. Assay used: immunoSEQ multiplex PCR; TCRdb lists only in-frame clones, some missing. The data show over 150,000 clones, approximately 74% seen once. Sample: PBMCs. The origin of the receptors is a young man in good health and CMV-seronegative.

The chain combines TRBV2 with TRBJ1-5; TRBD1 matches 7 bases. Germline CDR1 reads SNHLY; CDR2 reads FYNNEI. The CDR3 extends over 17 amino acids. V shed 0 bases and J 3 bases; nucleotides not matched to a gene: 8. The chain's CDR3 is CASSEAGGQVDNQPQHF. The CDR3 coding sequence is TGTGCCAGCAGTGAAGCGGGAGGACAGGTTGACAATCAGCCCCAGCATTTT. Together with reference TRBV2 and TRBJ1-5, the CDR3 gives the full variable domain: EPEVTQTPSHQVTQMGQEVILRCVPISNHLYFYWYRQILGQKVEFLVSFYNNEISEKSEIFDDQFSVERPDGSNFTLKIRSTKLEDSAMYFCASSEAGGQVDNQPQHFGDGTRLSIL.

The CDR3 DNA reads TGTGCCAGCAGGCCTTCTGGGGCGTGGGATACGCAGTATTTT. This encodes CASRPSGAWDTQYF. V usage is TRBV4-2 and J usage is TRBJ2-3; the D gene is possibly TRBD1 (5 bases). The CDR3 has 14 amino acids. Germline assignment: CDR1 LGHNA and CDR2 YNFKEQ. Deletions cut 6 bases from V and 6 bases from J, with 16 bases between.

The V call is TRBV6-5, the J call TRBJ1-6; 7 bases line up with TRBD1. This CDR3 region has 15 residues. Germline V gene sequence: CDR1 MNHEY, CDR2 SVGAGI. V shed 4 bases, J shed 10 bases, and the junction held 10 bases outside the gene matches. The CDR3 bases are TGTGCCAGCAGTTTTTTAAGCCAGGGGGACTCACCCCTCCACTTT. Translated: CASSFLSQGDSPLHF.

In its sample, this clone was seen a few times. The V gene is TRBV5-6, the J gene TRBJ1-1; D is possibly TRBD1 (6 bases). V was clipped by 0 bases and J by 11 bases, with 17 bases between them. The CDR3 has 14 amino acids. Germline V CDR1 and CDR2: SGHDT, YYEEEE. In DNA, the CDR3 is TGTGCCAGCAGCTTGGGCGACTCAGGGAGGGGGGCTTTCTTT. Residues: CASSLGDSGRGAFF.

V usage is TRBV6-5 and J usage is TRBJ2-3; D is unclear. Looked up from germline, CDR1 is MNHEY and CDR2 is SVGAGI. Deletions cut 1 base from V and 5 bases from J, with 4 bases between. This CDR3 has 12 amino acids. CDR3 sequence (DNA): TGTGCCAGCAGTTACTTCGGAGATACGCAGTATTTT. Translated: CASSYFGDTQYF.

The rearrangement uses TRBV10-3 and TRBJ1-1, with D possibly being TRBD1 (5 bases). The V end was cut by 0 bases, the J end by 3 bases, with 14 bases between. The CDR3 loop spans 16 amino acids. CDR1 is ENHRY, CDR2 SYGVKD, per germline. The CDR3 DNA follows: TGTGCCATCAGTGAGTCCGTGGGGGGTCGGTACACTGAAGCTTTCTTT. It yields the protein CAISESVGGRYTEAFF.

V and J are TRBV7-8 and TRBJ2-3; 9 nucleotides agree with TRBD1. From germline, CDR1 is SGHVS and CDR2 FQNEAQ. CDR3 length equals 14 residues. J was trimmed by 4 bases and V by 2 bases; bases with no gene match: 1. CDR3 nucleotide sequence: TGTGCCAGCAGCTTAAACAGGGGGCCAGATACGCAGTATTTT. It specifies CASSLNRGPDTQYF.

V is TRBV6-1 and J is TRBJ2-1; D is possibly TRBD1 (6 bases). In germline, CDR1 is MNHNS, CDR2 SASEGT. The V and J ends lost 3 bases and 1 base respectively, with 10 bases between them. The CDR3 runs to 15 residues. Here the CDR3 reads CASSEGQGSYNEQFF. For the CDR3, the DNA is TGTGCCAGCAGTGAGGGGCAGGGGTCCTACAATGAGCAGTTCTTC.

In this sample, this clone turned up a few times. The chain is built from TRBV7-2 and TRBJ1-2; D not resolved. V lost 1 base and J 4 bases, leaving 10 bases between the germline ends. Germline CDR1 reads SGHTA; CDR2 reads FQGNSA. The CDR3 sequence is 14 residues long. As DNA, the CDR3 is TGTGCCAGCAGCTTAGAGTTCCAGCGCTATGGCTACACCTTC. Its translation is CASSLEFQRYGYTF.